This T cell receptor (beta chain) is drawn from a study of blood T cell repertoires in COVID-19. The wider study: The United States, Italy and Spain were the sources of the acute and convalescent COVID-19 samples.

The table came from immunoSEQ multiplex PCR; TCRdb's copy has only in-frame clones and leaves some out. The table shows 14,000 or so clones, with roughly 89% occurring only once. Germline CDR1 SGHRS, CDR2 YFSETQ. V was shortened by 0 bases and J by 8 bases, with 11 bases between the two germline ends. This CDR3 is built from 13 residues. Details on this clone: Other DNA sequences in this specimen translate into the identical CDR3.

Sample: peripheral blood. The sequence derives from a human donor with active COVID-19. The donor label of this sample is uncertain. This chain connects TRBV5-1 to TRBJ1-2; no reliable D call. CDR3 in DNA: TGCGCCAGCAGCTTGGCCGGGAGGAGCGGCTACACCTTC. Protein: CASSLAGRSGYTF.